This T cell receptor (beta chain) stems from a study of T cells in Graves' hyperthyroidism and ophthalmopathy. The CDR3 has 14 residues. Germline V gives CDR1 MNHEY, CDR2 SMNVEV (reference sequence). Trimming cost V 6 bases and J 5 bases, with 13 bases left between them. There were TCR beta CDR3 regions amplified from RNA transcripts. A set of HTBI primers served as the primers for a first-round RT-PCR of the TCR CDR3. TCRdb processed the multiplex PCR reads anew with MiXCR; each CDR3 protein has one entry. Among 600,000 to 850,000 distinct CDR3 sequences listed, 18% were seen once. This clonotype was recorded at least ten times.

This chain connects TRBV27 to TRBJ2-2; D remains ambiguous. The clonotype was recovered from a woman aged 50 to 60 with Graves' hyperthyroidism that later progressed to Graves' ophthalmopathy. Sample: blood. The CDR3 bases are TGTGCCAGCAGCGTAGAAGGACGGACCGGGGAGCTGTTTTTT. It translates to CASSVEGRTGELFF.